Given below is one T cell receptor beta chain in context. CDR1 is SGDLS and CDR2 is YYNGEE in the germline V gene. The CDR3 totals 13 residues. The V end was cut by 4 bases, the J end by 8 bases, with 15 bases between. These data originate in a study of blood T cell repertoires in COVID-19. On the study more broadly: PBMCs, B-cell-depleted T cells, or T cells were the source of the cDNA or gDNA that made up the material.

Under the authors' procedure: It was from reference gene primer amplification that nucleated cell counts were estimated. TCRdb keeps only in-frame clones here, not all; method: immunoSEQ multiplex PCR. V and J calls and clone size are copied from that table; D and trimming were computed from the DNA. The table includes 250,000 or so clones, just under 85% detected once. The material sequenced was peripheral blood. J is TRBJ1-2 and V is TRBV9; no definite D call. This TCR was sampled from a woman aged 55-69 years with active or convalescent COVID-19. The CDR3 protein is CASSRTPGRGYTF. The CDR3 coding sequence is TGTGCCAGCAGCCGAACCCCGGGGAGGGGCTACACCTTC.